A single sample gave rise to the 24 T cell receptor beta chains below, sequenced in a study of cytomegalovirus exposure and HLA in healthy donors. PCR employed 60 Vbeta and 13 Jbeta primers. Assay used: immunoSEQ multiplex PCR; TCRdb lists only in-frame clones, some missing. The data hold roughly 150,000 clones, with approximately 75% observed a single time. The specimen was PBMCs. These receptors originate from a man between 45 and 60 years old in good health and CMV-seropositive.

This chain links TRBV7-6 with TRBJ2-7, with 7 bases that match TRBD2. The CDR3 has 13 residues. Germline lookup yields CDR1 SGHVS and CDR2 FNYEAQ. V lost 1 base, J lost 3 bases, and 0 bases stayed unmatched. The CDR3 region is CASSLGGGYEQYF. In nucleotides, the CDR3 is TGTGCCAGCAGCTTAGGGGGGGGCTACGAGCAGTACTTC.

The genes are TRBV7-9 and TRBJ2-2; tentatively, D is TRBD1 (6 bases). The CDR3 sequence is 15 residues long. From germline, CDR1 is SEHNR and CDR2 FQNEAQ (reference sequence). The V end lost 2 bases, the J end lost 1 base, and 8 bases lay between the germline ends. For the CDR3, the DNA is TGTGCCAGCAGCTTAAACAGGGAGAACACCGGGGAGCTGTTTTTT. Residues: CASSLNRENTGELFF.

The chain recombines TRBV19 with TRBJ1-1; weak D call: TRBD1 (5 bases). CDR3 length equals 14 residues. Germline V gives CDR1 LNHDA, CDR2 SQIVND (reference sequence). With 6 bases removed from V and 0 bases from J, the gap between germline ends came to 11 bases. The CDR3 DNA reads as TGTGCCAGTAGGAGACAGAATATGAACACTGAAGCTTTCTTT. Amino acids: CASRRQNMNTEAFF.

The sample holds one count of this clone. The V gene is TRBV7-7, the J gene TRBJ1-5, with TRBD1 matching 8 bases. Germline-derived CDR1 and CDR2 are SSHAT and FNYEAQ (reference sequence). The length of the CDR3 is 16 residues. Trimming took 5 bases from V and 2 from J; bases not matched to a gene: 8. DNA for the CDR3: TGTGCCAGCAGCCGACAGGGGATATTGCGCAATCAGCCCCAGCATTTT. It translates to CASSRQGILRNQPQHF.

J is TRBJ1-6 and V is TRBV27; maybe TRBD1 (5 bases). This CDR3 region has 15 residues. V lost 3 bases and J 6 bases, leaving 12 bases between the germline ends. The germline gives CDR1 MNHEY, CDR2 SMNVEV (reference sequence). Written as DNA, the CDR3 is TGTGCCAGCAGTTTGAGTGGGGCAGGTAATTCACCCCTCCACTTT. Its protein product is CASSLSGAGNSPLHF.

The chain has TRBV27 and TRBJ2-5; unclear D gene. V was pared by 0 bases and J by 1 base, with 15 bases between. Germline V gives CDR1 MNHEY, CDR2 SMNVEV (reference sequence). The CDR3 length is 17 residues. The CDR3 spells CASSLSFARLSQETQYF. The DNA for the CDR3 is TGTGCCAGCAGTTTATCTTTCGCTAGGCTTAGCCAAGAGACCCAGTACTTC.

This clone was observed once. The rearrangement uses TRBV18 and TRBJ2-5; TRBD1 aligns across 9 bases. The trim removed 7 bases at V and 5 bases at J, leaving 8 bases unmatched. The CDR3 is 14 residues long. CDR1 is KGHSH, CDR2 LQKENI, per germline. The CDR3 is CASLPQGAPETQYF. The CDR3, as DNA: TGTGCCAGCTTGCCACAGGGGGCGCCGGAGACCCAGTACTTC.

This clone was detected only once. The V gene is TRBV7-6, the J gene TRBJ1-4; no definite D call. Looked up from germline, CDR1 is SGHVS and CDR2 is FNYEAQ. V was clipped by 0 bases and J by 8 bases, with 13 bases between them. CDR3 length: 15 residues. Here the CDR3 DNA reads TGTGCCAGCAGCTTAGCCCCAGGTAGTTCAGAAAAACTGTTTTTT. Translation gives CASSLAPGSSEKLFF.

This clone was observed a single time. The chain employs TRBV6-6 and TRBJ2-5, with TRBD1 matching over 12 bases. With V trimmed by 6 bases and J by 4 bases, 9 bases remained unmatched. CDR3 length: 16 amino acids. Germline-derived CDR1 and CDR2 are MNHNY and SVGAGI (reference sequence). The CDR3 region has the DNA TGTGCCAGCAGAGACGGGACAGGGGGCCTGGGAGAGACCCAGTACTTC. Translating gives CASRDGTGGLGETQYF.

The rearrangement uses TRBV9 and TRBJ1-3; 7 nucleotides align to TRBD1. The germline V gene has CDR1 SGDLS and CDR2 YYNGEE. V lost 0 bases to trimming and J lost 0 bases; unmatched junction nucleotides: 9. CDR3 length: 18 residues. CDR3 in DNA: TGTGCCAGCAGCGTAGGACAGGGTTTGGGCCTCTCTGGAAACACCATATATTTT. This encodes CASSVGQGLGLSGNTIYF.

The sample holds a few counts of this clone. This chain uses TRBV10-3 with TRBJ1-5; 7 bases agree with TRBD1. V shed 6 bases and J 0 bases; nucleotides not matched to a gene: 2. This CDR3 has 14 amino acids. The germline V gene has CDR1 ENHRY and CDR2 SYGVKD. CDR3 sequence: CAIRGTDSNQPQHF. For the CDR3, the DNA is TGTGCCATCAGGGGGACAGATAGCAATCAGCCCCAGCATTTT.

V and J are TRBV9 and TRBJ2-7, with a possible D match to TRBD1 (5 bases). Germline CDR1 is SGDLS and CDR2 is YYNGEE. With 0 bases removed from V and 2 bases from J, the gap between germline ends came to 12 bases. The CDR3 has 15 residues. CDR3: CASSVVGVSTYEQYF. CDR3 nucleotide sequence: TGTGCCAGCAGCGTAGTAGGGGTAAGCACCTACGAGCAGTACTTC.

This clone was detected only a few times. The V and J genes are TRBV27 and TRBJ1-2, with D perhaps TRBD1 (6 bases). This CDR3 region has 16 residues. Trimming pared 0 bases from V and 1 base from J, leaving 12 bases between. The germline V gene has CDR1 MNHEY and CDR2 SMNVEV (reference sequence). CDR3 protein: CASSLSAGVLNYGYTF. In DNA, the CDR3 is TGTGCCAGCAGTTTATCGGCAGGGGTCCTTAACTATGGCTACACCTTC.

V is TRBV6-5 and J is TRBJ2-3, with D unresolved. Germline V CDR1 and CDR2: MNHEY, SVGAGI. V lost 0 bases to trimming and J lost 2 bases, with 12 bases between them. CDR3 size: 16 residues. CDR3 DNA: TGTGCCAGCAGTTACTCGATGGAGATACTCACAGATACGCAGTATTTT. It codes for CASSYSMEILTDTQYF.

This clone was picked up a small number of times. The rearrangement joins TRBV9 to TRBJ2-1, with a tentative D call TRBD1 (5 bases). Trimming shortened V by 4 bases and J by 0 bases, and 11 bases separated the two germline ends. Germline CDR1 and CDR2: SGDLS and YYNGEE. CDR3 length equals 15 residues. CDR3 sequence: CASSSTGSSYNEQFF. The CDR3 nucleotides read TGTGCCAGCAGCTCTACAGGCAGCTCCTACAATGAGCAGTTCTTC.

The rearrangement links TRBV11-3 to TRBJ2-1; 13 bases map to TRBD2. The CDR3 loop spans 16 amino acids. V trimming: 1 base; J trimming: 10 bases; junction bases outside the gene matches: 7. Germline V gene sequence: CDR1 SGHNT, CDR2 YENEEA. The CDR3 reads CASSLVTSGGAREQFF. CDR3 in DNA: TGTGCCAGCAGCTTAGTTACTAGCGGGGGGGCCCGAGAGCAGTTCTTC.

This clone came up once. The chain couples TRBV28 to TRBJ2-7; 8 bases agree with TRBD2. The V gene end was trimmed by 3 bases and the J gene end by 0 bases; junction bases not matched to a gene: 1. Germline V gene sequence: CDR1 MDHEN, CDR2 SYDVKM. This CDR3 contains 14 residues. DNA for the CDR3: TGTGCCAGCAGTTTTGGGACTAGCTCCTACGAGCAGTACTTC. It yields the protein CASSFGTSSYEQYF.

The V gene is TRBV27, the J gene TRBJ1-2; D is uncertain. CDR1 and CDR2 (germline): MNHEY, SMNVEV (reference sequence). The germline V and J ends were trimmed by 5 bases and 7 bases, with 14 bases remaining between them. This CDR3 is built from 13 residues. The CDR3: CASSMDVGGGYTF. The CDR3, as DNA: TGTGCCAGCAGTATGGACGTGGGAGGTGGCTACACCTTC.

The chain has TRBV18 and TRBJ1-4, with 7 positions matching TRBD1. This CDR3 is built from 15 residues. With V trimmed by 3 bases and J by 7 bases, 8 bases remained unmatched. The germline gives CDR1 KGHSH, CDR2 LQKENI. The CDR3 is CASSPPSQGGEKLFF. The CDR3 nucleotides are TGTGCCAGCTCACCGCCAAGTCAGGGGGGTGAAAAACTGTTTTTT.

CDR3 DNA sequence: TGTGCCAGCAGTTACTCGACAGGGACAGATACGCAGTATTTT. The encoded protein is CASSYSTGTDTQYF. The chain joins TRBV6-6 to TRBJ2-3; 7 nucleotides align to TRBD1. CDR1 and CDR2 from the germline V gene are MNHNY and SVGAGI (reference sequence). This CDR3 comprises 14 residues. Losses at the gene ends were 0 bases for V and 3 bases for J; bases not matched to a gene: 0.

This chain links TRBV27 with TRBJ1-5; TRBD1 might be the D (6 bases). Germline CDR1 and CDR2: MNHEY and SMNVEV (reference sequence). The V and J ends lost 5 bases and 4 bases respectively, with 6 bases between them. The CDR3 totals 12 residues. The CDR3 DNA reads as TGTGCCAGCAGTAGGGGGAATCAGCCCCAGCATTTT. Protein product: CASSRGNQPQHF.

The genes are TRBV5-6 and TRBJ2-1; 7 bases are a match to TRBD2. This CDR3 has 16 amino acids. Germline CDR1 reads SGHDT; CDR2 reads YYEEEE. The J segment lost 3 bases and the V segment lost 4 bases, leaving 10 bases of the junction unmatched. In DNA form, the CDR3 reads TGTGCCAGCAGCCTTGGGGTGGGACTAATCTACAATGAGCAGTTCTTC. It yields the protein CASSLGVGLIYNEQFF.

The V gene is TRBV6-6, the J gene TRBJ1-1; 11 nucleotides match TRBD1. The germline gives CDR1 MNHNY, CDR2 SVGAGI (reference sequence). V lost 7 bases to trimming and J lost 0 bases; unmatched junction nucleotides: 7. The CDR3 has 16 amino acids. The CDR3 DNA is TGTGCCAGCATAGACGGACAGGGGGCAATGAACACTGAAGCTTTCTTT. Amino acids: CASIDGQGAMNTEAFF.

V gene TRBV15 combines with J gene TRBJ1-2; D possibly corresponds to TRBD1 (5 bases). Trimming shortened V by 0 bases and J by 0 bases, and 8 bases separated the two germline ends. Germline lookup yields CDR1 LNHNV and CDR2 YYDKDF (reference sequence). The CDR3 is 15 amino acids. The CDR3 loop is CATSRDLQANYGYTF. As DNA, the CDR3 is TGTGCCACCAGCAGAGATCTACAGGCTAACTATGGCTACACCTTC.